A selection of T cell receptor beta chains follows, all from one sample in a study of tumor and adjacent non-tumor tissue in lung cancer. TCRdb re-called the multiplex PCR reads through MiXCR, storing one row per CDR3 protein. This table has roughly 81,000 distinct CDR3 sequences, under 70% appearing once. Sequencing used lung tumor tissue. These receptors were taken from a woman aged 70-85 years with non-small cell lung cancer. Each CDR3 is given with its conserved first and last residue. D genes are given only for firm matches. Clone size is stated in some rows and not others, as once, few, many or a class when expanded.

size	V	D	J	CDR3	DNA
-	TRBV28	TRBD2	TRBJ2-7	CAGSSPWTSGGTYEQYF	TGTGCCGGCAGTTCCCCTTGGACTAGCGGGGGAACCTACGAGCAGTACTTC
-	TRBV20-1	-	TRBJ1-3	CSAIGPGHNPGNTIYF	TGCAGTGCTATAGGGCCGGGACATAATCCTGGAAACACCATATATTTT
-	TRBV7-3	TRBD2	TRBJ2-3	CASSLLAGGPPSSTDTQYF	TGTGCCAGCAGCCTTCTAGCGGGAGGCCCCCCCTCTAGCACAGATACGCAGTATTTT
-	TRBV13	-	TRBJ2-5	CASSLHSSETLYF	TGTGCCAGCAGCTTACACAGCTCCGAGACCCTGTACTTC
-	TRBV6-6	TRBD1	TRBJ1-1	CAGSPRTGVSTEAFF	TGTGCCGGCAGCCCACGGACAGGGGTGAGCACTGAAGCTTTCTTT
many	TRBV6-5	TRBD2	TRBJ2-1	CASSYSVAGGYSYNEQFF	TGTGCCAGCAGTTACTCGGTGGCGGGGGGCTACTCCTACAATGAGCAGTTCTTC
-	TRBV4-1	-	TRBJ1-5	CASSLVGASQPQHF	TGCGCCAGCAGCCTTGTCGGGGCGTCGCAGCCCCAACATTTT
many	TRBV5-4	TRBD2	TRBJ2-7	CASSLDVAGVGREYF	TGTGCCAGCAGCTTGGACGTAGCGGGAGTGGGACGTGAGTACTTC
few	TRBV10-3	TRBD1	TRBJ2-1	CAIKGDRGANEQFF	TGTGCCATCAAAGGGGACAGGGGAGCCAATGAGCAGTTTTTC
many	TRBV6-1	-	TRBJ1-4	CASSESMTGSTNEKLFF	TGTGCCAGCAGTGAATCGATGACAGGCTCAACTAATGAAAAACTGTTTTTT
many	TRBV5-4	-	TRBJ2-7	CASSLDVGAGEQYF	TGTGCCAGCAGCTTGGATGTCGGGGCAGGGGAGCAGTACTTC
many	TRBV5-6	-	TRBJ2-1	CASSVLRDEQFF	TGTGCCAGCAGCGTATTGAGGGATGAGCAGTTCTTC
-	TRBV28	-	TRBJ2-7	CASRMPETYDQYF	TGTGCCAGCAGGATGCCGGAGACCTACGATCAGTACTTC
-	TRBV6-5	-	TRBJ2-2	CVSSYGSYTGQLIF	TGTGTCAGCAGTTATGGCAGTTACACCGGGCAGCTGATTTTT
-	TRBV4-1	-	TRBJ2-6	CASSSSKKWDAGANVLTF	TGCGCCAGCAGCTCCAGCAAGAAGTGGGATGCTGGGGCCAACGTCCTGACTTTC
-	TRBV6-6	-	TRBJ2-7	CVNSYPRKAPSYEQYF	TGTGTCAACAGCTATCCGAGGAAAGCCCCTTCCTACGAGCAGTACTTC
-	TRBV20-1	-	TRBJ1-1	CSARVGAGMSTEAFF	TGCAGTGCTAGGGTCGGAGCAGGGATGAGCACTGAAGCTTTCTTT
-	TRBV6-5	-	TRBJ1-1	CASSPRPPRGIEAFF	TGTGCCAGCAGCCCCCGGCCCCCACGGGGGATTGAAGCTTTCTTT
-	TRBV29-1	-	TRBJ2-7	CSIGRETSYEQYF	TGCAGCATTGGACGGGAGACCTCCTACGAGCAATACTTC
-	TRBV11-2	-	TRBJ2-1	CASSFGLVEQFF	TGTGCCAGCAGCTTCGGACTGGTAGAGCAGTTCTTC
many	TRBV28	TRBD2	TRBJ2-7	CASSSPWTSGGTYEQYF	TGTGCCAGCAGTTCCCCTTGGACTAGCGGGGGGACCTACGAGCAGTACTTC
-	TRBV6-6	-	TRBJ2-3	CASSYRGAHTYTQYF	TGTGCCAGCAGTTACCGAGGGGCTCACACATATACGCAGTATTTT
-	TRBV13	-	TRBJ2-3	CASSRLLTDTQYF	TGTGCCAGCAGCCGCCTCCTCACAGATACGCAGTATTTT
-	TRBV11-1	-	TRBJ1-1	CASSSTWTRNTKAFF	TGTGCCAGCAGCTCCACCTGGACCCGAAACACCAAAGCTTTCTTT
many	TRBV6-2/TRBV6-3	-	TRBJ1-5	CASSYLPLGMTGFQPQHF	TGTGCCAGCAGTTACCTACCTTTAGGGATGACGGGGTTCCAGCCCCAGCATTTT
many	TRBV12-3/TRBV12-4	TRBD2	TRBJ2-1	CASSTGGTSGPSGDEQFF	TGTGCCAGCAGCACGGGAGGGACTAGCGGCCCCTCGGGAGATGAGCAGTTCTTC
-	TRBV20-1	TRBD1	TRBJ1-2	CSTLTRTGGFYYGYIF	TGCAGTACCCTGACCCGGACAGGGGGCTTCTACTATGGCTACATCTTC
few	TRBV7-2	-	TRBJ1-2	CASSLGGYTF	TGTGCCAGCAGCTTAGGAGGCTACACCTTC
-	TRBV6-5	-	TRBJ2-1	CASSYRSSVRARSYNGQFF	TGTGCCAGCAGTTATAGGTCTAGCGTGAGGGCCCGTTCCTACAATGGGCAGTTCTTC